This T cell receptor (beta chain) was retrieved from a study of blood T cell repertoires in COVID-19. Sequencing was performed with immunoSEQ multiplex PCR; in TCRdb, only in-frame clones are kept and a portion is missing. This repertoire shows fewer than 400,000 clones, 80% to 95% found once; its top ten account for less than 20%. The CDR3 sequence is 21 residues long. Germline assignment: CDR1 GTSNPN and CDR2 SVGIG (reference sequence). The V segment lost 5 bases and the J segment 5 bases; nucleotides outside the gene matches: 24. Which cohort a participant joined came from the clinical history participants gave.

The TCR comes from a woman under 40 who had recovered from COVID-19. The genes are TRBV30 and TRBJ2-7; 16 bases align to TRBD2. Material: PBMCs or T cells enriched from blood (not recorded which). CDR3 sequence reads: CAWGPRASPGTSGRADNEQYF. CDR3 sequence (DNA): TGTGCCTGGGGTCCCCGTGCAAGTCCCGGGACTAGCGGGAGGGCCGATAACGAGCAGTACTTC.